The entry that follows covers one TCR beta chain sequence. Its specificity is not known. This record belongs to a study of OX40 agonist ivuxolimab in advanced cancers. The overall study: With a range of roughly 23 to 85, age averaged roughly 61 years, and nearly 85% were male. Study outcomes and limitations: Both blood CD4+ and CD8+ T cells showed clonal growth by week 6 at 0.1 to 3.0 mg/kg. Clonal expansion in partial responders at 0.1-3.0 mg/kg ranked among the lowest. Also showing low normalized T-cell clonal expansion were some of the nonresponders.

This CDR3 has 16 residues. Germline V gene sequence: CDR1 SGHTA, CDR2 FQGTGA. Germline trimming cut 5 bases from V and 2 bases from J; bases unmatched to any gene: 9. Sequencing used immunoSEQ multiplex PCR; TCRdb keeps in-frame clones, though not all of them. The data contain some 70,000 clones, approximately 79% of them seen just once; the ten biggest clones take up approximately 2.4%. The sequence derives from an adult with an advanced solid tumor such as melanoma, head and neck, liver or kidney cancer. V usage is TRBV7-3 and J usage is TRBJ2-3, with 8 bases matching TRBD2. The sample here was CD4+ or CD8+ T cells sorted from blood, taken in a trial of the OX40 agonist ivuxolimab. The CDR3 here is CASSVTGTRDTDTQYF. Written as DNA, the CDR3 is TGTGCCAGCAGCGTTACCGGGACTAGAGACACAGATACGCAGTATTTT.